The table lists the clone carrying this TCR beta chain with a few counts. Its antigen is unknown. This sample was taken from a study of OX40 agonist ivuxolimab in advanced cancers. Study-wide findings and caveats: Partly responding patients at 0.1-3.0 mg/kg showed some of the smallest clonal expansion.

CDR3 length equals 14 residues. The ends lost 5 bases at V and 13 bases at J; junction bases unmatched: 9. Germline V lookup: CDR1 MNHEY, CDR2 SVGAGI. The assay was immunoSEQ multiplex PCR, and TCRdb's table has in-frame clones only and misses some. The profile shows almost 90,000 clones, approximately 87% of them singletons. Blood sampling took place at baseline, cycle 4 day 1, and cycle 7 day 1. The source is an adult with an advanced solid tumor such as melanoma, head and neck, liver or kidney cancer. The chain has TRBV6-5 and TRBJ1-6; 9 bases agree with TRBD1. The sequenced sample was CD4+ or CD8+ T cells sorted from blood, obtained in a trial of the OX40 agonist ivuxolimab. This chain's CDR3 is CASSPGTGLRPLHF. The CDR3 DNA reads as TGTGCCAGCAGTCCCGGGACAGGGCTTCGGCCCCTCCACTTT.